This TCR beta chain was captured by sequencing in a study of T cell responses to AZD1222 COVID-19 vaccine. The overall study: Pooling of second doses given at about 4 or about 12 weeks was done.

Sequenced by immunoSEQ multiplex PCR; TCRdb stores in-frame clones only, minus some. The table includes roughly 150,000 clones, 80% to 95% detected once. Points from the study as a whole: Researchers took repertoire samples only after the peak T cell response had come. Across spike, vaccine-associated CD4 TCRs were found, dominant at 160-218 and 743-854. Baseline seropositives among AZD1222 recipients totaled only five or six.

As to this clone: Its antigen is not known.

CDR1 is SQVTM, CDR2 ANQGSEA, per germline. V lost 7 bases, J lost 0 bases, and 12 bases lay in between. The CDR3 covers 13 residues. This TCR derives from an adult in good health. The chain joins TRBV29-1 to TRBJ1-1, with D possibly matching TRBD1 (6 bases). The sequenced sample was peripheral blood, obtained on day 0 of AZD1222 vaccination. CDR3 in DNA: TGCAGCGCAAAGACAGGTCTGAACACTGAAGCTTTCTTT. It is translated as CSAKTGLNTEAFF.